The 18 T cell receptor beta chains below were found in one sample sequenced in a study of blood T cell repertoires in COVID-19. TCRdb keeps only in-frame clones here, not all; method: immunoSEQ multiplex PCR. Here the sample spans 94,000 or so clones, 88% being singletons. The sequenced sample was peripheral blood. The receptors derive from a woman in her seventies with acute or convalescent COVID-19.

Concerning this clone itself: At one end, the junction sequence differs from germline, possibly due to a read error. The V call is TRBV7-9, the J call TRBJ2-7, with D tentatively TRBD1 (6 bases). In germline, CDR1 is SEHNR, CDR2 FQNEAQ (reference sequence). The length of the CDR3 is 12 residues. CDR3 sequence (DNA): TGTGCCAGCAGCCTCCAATCGGACAGAGCGCACTTC. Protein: CASSLQSDRAHF.

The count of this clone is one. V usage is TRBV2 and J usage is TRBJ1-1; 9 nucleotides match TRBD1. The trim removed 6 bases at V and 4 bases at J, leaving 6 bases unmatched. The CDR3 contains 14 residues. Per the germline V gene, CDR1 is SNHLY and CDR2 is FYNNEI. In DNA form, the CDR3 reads TGTGCCAGCAGGGGGACAGGGAAAGGCACTGAAGCTTTCTTT. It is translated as CASRGTGKGTEAFF.

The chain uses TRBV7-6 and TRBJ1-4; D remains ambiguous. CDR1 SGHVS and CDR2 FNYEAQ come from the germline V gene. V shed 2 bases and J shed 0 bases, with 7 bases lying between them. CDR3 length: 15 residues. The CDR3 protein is CASSLFGTTNEKLFF. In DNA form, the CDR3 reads TGTGCCAGCAGCTTATTCGGTACAACTAATGAAAAACTGTTTTTT.

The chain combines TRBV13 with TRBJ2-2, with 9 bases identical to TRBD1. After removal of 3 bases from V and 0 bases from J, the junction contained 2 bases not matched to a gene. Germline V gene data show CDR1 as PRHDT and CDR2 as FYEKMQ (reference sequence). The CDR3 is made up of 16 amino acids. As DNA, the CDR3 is TGTGCCAGCAGCTTCGGACAGGGGTCGAACACCGGGGAGCTGTTTTTT. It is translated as CASSFGQGSNTGELFF.

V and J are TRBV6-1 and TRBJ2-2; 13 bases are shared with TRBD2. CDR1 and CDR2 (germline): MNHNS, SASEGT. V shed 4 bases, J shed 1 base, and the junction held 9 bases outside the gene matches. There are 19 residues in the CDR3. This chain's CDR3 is CASSATTSGGYRNTGELFF. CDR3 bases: TGTGCCAGCAGTGCTACGACTAGCGGGGGGTACAGGAACACCGGGGAGCTGTTTTTT.

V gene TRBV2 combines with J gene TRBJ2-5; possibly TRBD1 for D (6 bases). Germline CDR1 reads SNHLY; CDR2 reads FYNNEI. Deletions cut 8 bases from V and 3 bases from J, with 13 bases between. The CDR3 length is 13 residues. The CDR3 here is CASARDNEETQYF. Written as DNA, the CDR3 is TGTGCCAGCGCCCGGGACAATGAAGAGACCCAGTACTTC.

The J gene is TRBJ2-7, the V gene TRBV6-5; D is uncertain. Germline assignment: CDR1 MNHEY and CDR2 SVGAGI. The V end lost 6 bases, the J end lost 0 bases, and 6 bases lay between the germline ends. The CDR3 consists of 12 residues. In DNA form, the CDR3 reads TGTGCCAGCAGGAAGCCCTCCTACGAGCAGTACTTC. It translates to CASRKPSYEQYF.

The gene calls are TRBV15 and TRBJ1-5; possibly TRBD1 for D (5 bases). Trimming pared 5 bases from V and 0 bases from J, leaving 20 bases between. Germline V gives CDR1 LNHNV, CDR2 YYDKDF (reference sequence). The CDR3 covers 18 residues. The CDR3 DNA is TGTGCCACCAGCTTAAGCAGGGCGTTGGTATATAGCAATCAGCCCCAGCATTTT. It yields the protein CATSLSRALVYSNQPQHF. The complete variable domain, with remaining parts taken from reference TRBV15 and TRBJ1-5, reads DAMVIQNPRYQVTQFGKPVTLSCSQTLNHNVMYWYQQKSSQAPKLLFHYYDKDFNNEADTPDNFQSRRPNTSFCFLDIRSPGLGDTAMYLCATSLSRALVYSNQPQHFGDGTRLSIL.

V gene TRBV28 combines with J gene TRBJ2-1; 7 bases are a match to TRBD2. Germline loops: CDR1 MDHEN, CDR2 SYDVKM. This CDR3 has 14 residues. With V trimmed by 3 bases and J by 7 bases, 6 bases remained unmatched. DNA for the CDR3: TGTGCCAGCAGTTTCTGGCAGGGAGGGAATGAGCAGTTCTTC. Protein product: CASSFWQGGNEQFF.

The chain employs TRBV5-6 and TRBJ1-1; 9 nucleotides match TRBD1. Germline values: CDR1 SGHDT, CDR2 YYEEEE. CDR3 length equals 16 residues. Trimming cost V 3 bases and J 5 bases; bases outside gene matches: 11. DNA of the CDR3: TGTGCCAGCAGCTCCTGGGGGACAGGGATGGGGACTGAAGCTTTCTTT. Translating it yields CASSSWGTGMGTEAFF.

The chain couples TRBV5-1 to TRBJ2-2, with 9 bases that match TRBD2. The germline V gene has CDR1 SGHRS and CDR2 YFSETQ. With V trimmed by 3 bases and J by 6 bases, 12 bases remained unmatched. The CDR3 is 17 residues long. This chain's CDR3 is CASSSILSGSSAGELFF. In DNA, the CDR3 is TGCGCCAGCAGCTCGATCCTTAGCGGGAGCTCGGCCGGGGAGCTGTTTTTT.

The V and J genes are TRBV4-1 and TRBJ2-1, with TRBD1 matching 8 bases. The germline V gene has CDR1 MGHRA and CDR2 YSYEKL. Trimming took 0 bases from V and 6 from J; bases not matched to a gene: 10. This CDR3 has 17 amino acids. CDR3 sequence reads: CASSQDRGQVARNEQFF. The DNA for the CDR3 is TGCGCCAGCAGCCAAGATCGGGGACAGGTCGCTCGCAATGAGCAGTTCTTC.

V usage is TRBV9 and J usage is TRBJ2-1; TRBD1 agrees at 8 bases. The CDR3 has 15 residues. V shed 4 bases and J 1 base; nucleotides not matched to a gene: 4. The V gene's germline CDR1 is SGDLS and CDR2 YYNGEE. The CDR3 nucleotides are TGTGCCAGCAGCCCTAGACAGGGGTCCTACAATGAGCAGTTCTTC. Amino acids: CASSPRQGSYNEQFF.

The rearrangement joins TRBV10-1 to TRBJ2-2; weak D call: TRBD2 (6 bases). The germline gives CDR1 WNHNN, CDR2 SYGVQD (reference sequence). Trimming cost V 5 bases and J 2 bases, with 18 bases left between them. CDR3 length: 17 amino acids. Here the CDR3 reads CASSPLGTRKNTGELFF. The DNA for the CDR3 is TGCGCCAGCAGTCCACTCGGGACTCGAAAAAACACCGGGGAGCTGTTTTTT.

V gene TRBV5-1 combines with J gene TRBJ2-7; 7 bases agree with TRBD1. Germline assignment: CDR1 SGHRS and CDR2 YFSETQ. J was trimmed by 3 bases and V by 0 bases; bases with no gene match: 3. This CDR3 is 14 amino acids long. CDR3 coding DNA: TGCGCCAGCAGCTTGGTAGGACAGGACTACGAGCAGTACTTC. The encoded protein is CASSLVGQDYEQYF.

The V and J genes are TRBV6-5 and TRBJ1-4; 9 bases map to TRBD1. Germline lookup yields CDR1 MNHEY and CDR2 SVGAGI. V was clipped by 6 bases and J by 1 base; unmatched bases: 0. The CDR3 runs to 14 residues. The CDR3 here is CASRTGGTNEKLFF. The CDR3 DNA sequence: TGTGCCAGCAGGACAGGGGGAACTAATGAAAAACTGTTTTTT.

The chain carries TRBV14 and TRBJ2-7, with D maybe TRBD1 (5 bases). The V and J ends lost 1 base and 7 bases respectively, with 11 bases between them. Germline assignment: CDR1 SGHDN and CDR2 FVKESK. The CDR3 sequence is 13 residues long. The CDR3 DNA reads TGTGCCAGCAGCCAAGCCAGGGTTGGGGAGCAGTACTTC. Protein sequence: CASSQARVGEQYF.

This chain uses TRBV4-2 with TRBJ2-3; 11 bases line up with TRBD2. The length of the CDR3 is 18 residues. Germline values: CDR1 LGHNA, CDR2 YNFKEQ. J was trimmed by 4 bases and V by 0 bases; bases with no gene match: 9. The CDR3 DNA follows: TGTGCCAGCAGCCAAGAGGTAGCGGGGGGGCCTGTTGCAGATACGCAGTATTTT. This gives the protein CASSQEVAGGPVADTQYF.